This T cell receptor (beta chain) was recorded in a study of blood T cell repertoires in COVID-19. The germline V gene has CDR1 SGHNT and CDR2 YYREEE (reference sequence). Deletions cut 5 bases from V and 1 base from J, with 17 bases between. The CDR3 has 16 residues. Only one count was recorded for this clone. Here immunoSEQ multiplex PCR was the method, and the copy in TCRdb shows in-frame clones only, minus some. This table holds hundreds of thousands of clones, about nine tenths found once. This clonotype was sampled from a woman aged 18-29 years with acute or convalescent COVID-19. The specimen sequenced was peripheral blood. This chain connects TRBV5-4 to TRBJ2-3; a weak D match, TRBD2 (5 bases). CDR3 nucleotide sequence: TGTGCCAGCAGTAGACTAATTGGCGTGGGCACAGATACGCAGTATTTT. As protein: CASSRLIGVGTDTQYF.